This T cell receptor (beta chain) was documented in a study of OX40 agonist ivuxolimab in advanced cancers. Study-level background: Patient treatment consisted of intravenous ivuxolimab administration every 2 weeks at 0.01 to 10 mg/kg. Patients with prior anti-PD-1, anti-PD-L1 or anti-CTLA-4 therapy were eligible; about 40% had some. Study results and caveats: At 0.1 to 3.0 mg/kg and by week 6, clonal expansion occurred in CD4+ and CD8+ blood T cells.

Repertoires were generated with immunoSEQ multiplex PCR, while TCRdb's copy carries only in-frame clones and drops some. The sample has fewer than 25,000 clones, around 80% seen once; the top ten hold about 56%. On this clone: Its target is not known.

V lost 4 bases to trimming and J lost 2 bases; unmatched junction nucleotides: 5. The CDR3 is made up of 15 amino acids. CDR1 and CDR2 (germline): MNHNY, SVGAGI (reference sequence). Sequenced here: CD4+ or CD8+ T cells sorted from blood, sampled in a trial of the OX40 agonist ivuxolimab. This receptor was taken from an adult with an advanced solid tumor such as melanoma, head and neck, liver or kidney cancer. This chain links TRBV6-6 with TRBJ1-2, with 9 bases identical to TRBD1. This CDR3 reads CASSSSGTGNYGYTF. The CDR3 nucleotides read TGTGCCAGCAGTTCCTCCGGGACAGGGAACTATGGCTACACCTTC.